The rows below give T cell receptor beta chains drawn from one sample of a study of early T cells in non-severe SARS-CoV-2 infection. TCRdb called the 5' RACE reads again in MiXCR, with one record for every CDR3 protein. The table has roughly 29,000 distinct CDR3 sequences, about 5.8% seen once. Sequencing was done on a sample of whole blood. These receptors all come from an adult who was a healthcare worker with PCR-confirmed SARS-CoV-2 infection or an uninfected control (not recorded which). The CDR3 runs from the conserved cysteine through the conserved F or W. D genes are given only for firm matches. A clone size is listed for some rows: how often the clone was seen (once, few, many), or a class if it is expanded.

14,many,NA,TRBJ2-2,TRBV6-6,TGTGCCAGCAGTTACGCGGACACCACCGGGGAGCTGTTTTTT,CASSYADTTGELFF
14,NA,NA,TRBJ2-2,TRBV19,TGTGCCAGTAGTAGCATCAGGGTCGCCGGGGAGCTGTTTTTT,CASSSIRVAGELFF
18,NA,TRBD2,TRBJ2-7,TRBV11-2,TGTGCCAGCAGCTCTATTTATTTATTAGCGGGAGGCTCCTACGAGCAGTACTTC,CASSSIYLLAGGSYEQYF
16,many,TRBD1,TRBJ1-2,TRBV12-3/TRBV12-4,TGTGCCAGCAGTTCCGCCCGTTCAGGGGGCCTGGGTGGCTACACCTTC,CASSSARSGGLGGYTF
15,many,NA,TRBJ1-3,TRBV7-2,TGTGCCAGCAGCTTTCAGGGTGTAGCTGGAAACACCATATATTTT,CASSFQGVAGNTIYF
11,hyperexpanded,NA,TRBJ2-1,TRBV11-2,TGTGCCAGCAGCGAATACAATGAGCAGTTCTTC,CASSEYNEQFF
15,many,NA,TRBJ1-1,TRBV5-5,TGTGCCAGCAGCTTAGGACCGTACGCGTCTACTGAAGCTTTCTTT,CASSLGPYASTEAFF
14,few,NA,TRBJ2-2,TRBV10-2,TGCGCCAGCTCGAGTTTACTGAACACCGGGGAGCTGTTTTTT,CASSSLLNTGELFF
15,NA,TRBD2,TRBJ2-7,TRBV5-6,TGTGCCAGCAGCTTGGGGCTAGCGGGAGAGTACGAGCAGTACTTC,CASSLGLAGEYEQYF
16,many,TRBD2,TRBJ2-3,TRBV5-6,TGTGCCAGCAGCCGCCCTAGCGGGGGGGCTGGAGATACGCAGTATTTT,CASSRPSGGAGDTQYF
14,many,NA,TRBJ1-3,TRBV21-1,TGTGCCAGCAGCAAGGGACCCGGTTGGAACACCATATATTTT,CASSKGPGWNTIYF
13,many,NA,TRBJ2-1,TRBV5-6,TGTGCCAGCAGTTTGGGTCGGAACAATGAGCAGTTCTTC,CASSLGRNNEQFF
17,NA,TRBD2,TRBJ2-1,TRBV5-1,TGCGCCAGCAGCTCCGGACTAGCGGGAGGGACCTACAATGAGCAGTTCTTC,CASSSGLAGGTYNEQFF
13,many,NA,TRBJ1-2,TRBV30,TGTGCCTGGACGACGTCAGCTAACTATGGCTACACCTTC,CAWTTSANYGYTF
15,many,TRBD2,TRBJ2-1,TRBV10-3,TGTGCCATCAGTGATATCGGGACTAGCACGAATGAGCAGTTCTTC,CAISDIGTSTNEQFF
15,many,TRBD2,TRBJ2-1,TRBV4-1,TGCGCCAGCAGCCAAGGTCTAGCGGGAGGAAATGAGCAGTTCTTC,CASSQGLAGGNEQFF
15,NA,TRBD2,TRBJ2-5,TRBV28,TGTGCCAGCAGTCCCAGGGAGGGAAGTTTTGAGACCCAGTACTTC,CASSPREGSFETQYF
15,many,TRBD2,TRBJ2-3,TRBV28,TGTGCCAGCAGTTTATTGCGGGAGAGTCCCGATACGCAGTATTTT,CASSLLRESPDTQYF
16,many,NA,TRBJ1-2,TRBV12-3/TRBV12-4,TGTGCCAGCAGAGAGGGGGGGCAGGGTTTTAGCTATGGCTACACCTTC,CASREGGQGFSYGYTF
11,many,NA,TRBJ2-1,TRBV28,TGTGCCAGCCTTGGGCTGGGGGAGCAGTTCTTC,CASLGLGEQFF
17,many,NA,TRBJ2-2,TRBV4-1,TGCGCCAGCAGCCAAGCCGCCCAGACAGCAAACACCGGGGAGCTGTTTTTT,CASSQAAQTANTGELFF
14,NA,TRBD1,TRBJ2-1,TRBV12-3/TRBV12-4,TGTGCCAGCAGTTTCTGGACAGGGTCGTCCGAGCAGTTCTTC,CASSFWTGSSEQFF
14,few,NA,TRBJ2-3,TRBV2,TGTGCCAGCAGGGACGGAAGGTACACAGATACGCAGTATTTT,CASRDGRYTDTQYF
18,many,NA,TRBJ2-6,TRBV20-1,TGCAGTGCTAGTGCGGAATTCACGTCCAGCTCTGGGGCCAACGTCCTGACTTTC,CSASAEFTSSSGANVLTF
14,few,NA,TRBJ2-1,TRBV6-6,TGTGCCAGCAGTTGGGATAGCTCCTACAATGAGCAGTTCTTC,CASSWDSSYNEQFF
14,many,NA,TRBJ2-1,TRBV30,TGTGCCTGGTCCCGGGAATCGTTATACAATGAGCAGTTCTTC,CAWSRESLYNEQFF
14,NA,TRBD2,TRBJ2-5,TRBV7-9,TGTGCCAGCAGCTTCCTCACGGGGGGAGAGACCCAGTACTTC,CASSFLTGGETQYF
13,many,TRBD1,TRBJ1-2,TRBV6-5,TGTGCCAGCAGTAAACAGGGGAGCTATGGCTACACCTTC,CASSKQGSYGYTF
14,many,TRBD2,TRBJ2-7,TRBV20-1,TGCAGTGCTATAGCGGGGGGGAACTCCTACGAGCAGTACTTC,CSAIAGGNSYEQYF
18,medium-sized,NA,TRBJ2-7,TRBV15,TGTGCCACCAGCAGAGATCGCGTCTACCAGGGTTCCATTTACGAGCAGTACTTC,CATSRDRVYQGSIYEQYF